The clone carrying this T cell receptor beta chain was seen a few times. Its antigen is currently unknown. These data come from a study of T cell repertoires in cytomegalovirus infection. Study-level information: Public TCR beta signatures indicated both CMV infection and matching HLA type.

Each CDR3 protein gets one entry after TCRdb re-called the reads with MiXCR. Of around 450,000 distinct CDR3 sequences in the sample, around 32% were seen once. Whole-study findings and limits: CMV-specific HLA-C-restricted TCR beta clonotypes dominated the ex vivo response. The study identified carriers of CMV plus the relevant HLA from cumulative public TCR beta family frequency.

The ends were cut back, 3 bases at V and 4 bases at J, with 10 bases in the middle. Germline lookup yields CDR1 SGHRS and CDR2 YFSETQ. CDR3 length equals 13 residues. This chain connects TRBV5-1 to TRBJ2-5; D gene unclear. The specimen sequenced was PBMCs. This TCR came from a human donor in good health (CMV status not recorded). Some clones in this sample may be carry-over from other donors' samples. The CDR3 region has the DNA TGCGCCAGCAGCTCGGAGCTCTTAGAGACCCAGTACTTC. This translates into CASSSELLETQYF.